The present T cell receptor beta chain was sequenced within a study of blood T cell repertoires in COVID-19. The germline gives CDR1 KGHSH, CDR2 LQKENI. The CDR3 length is 17 residues. Germline trimming cut 2 bases from V and 5 bases from J; bases unmatched to any gene: 10. Only in-frame clones appear in the TCRdb table, and some are missing; sequencing was by immunoSEQ multiplex PCR. The sample records around 50,000 clones, about 92% being singletons. This clonotype was sampled from a human donor in a cohort sampled during active COVID-19. Specimen: peripheral blood. The V call is TRBV18, the J call TRBJ2-2; 8 positions match TRBD2. The CDR3 protein is CASSPKIGRAVTGELFF. The CDR3 DNA is TGTGCCAGCTCACCAAAGATCGGGAGGGCCGTAACCGGGGAGCTGTTTTTT.